Ten or more counts support the clone carrying this T cell receptor (beta chain). Its antigen is not identified. A read error may be the cause here, since a much bigger clone is one base away. The CDR3 spans 15 residues. Germline loops: CDR1 KGHSH, CDR2 LQKENI. Using RNA transcripts as the source, TCR beta CDR3 regions were amplified. First-round RT-PCR of the TCR CDR3 relied on the HTBI primer set. Each CDR3 protein gets one entry after TCRdb re-called the multiplex PCR reads with MiXCR. The sample lists approximately 400,000 distinct CDR3 sequences; more than 12% were seen once. This record belongs to a study of T cells in Graves' hyperthyroidism and ophthalmopathy. General study results and limits: In the analysis, a 13 V-J model separated ophthalmopathy from stable hyperthyroidism. Expanded thyroid clonotypes (above 0.001) were mostly also found in blood.

Uncontrolled infection, other autoimmune disease, pregnancy or lactation led to exclusion. Diagnosis relied on clinical symptoms, serum thyroxine and TRAb, thyroid ultrasound and orbital computed tomography. The genes are TRBV18 and TRBJ1-1, with D tentatively TRBD1 (5 bases). Specimen: blood. The TCR sequence derives from a man aged 50-59 years with Graves' ophthalmopathy. Written as DNA, the CDR3 is TGTGCCAGCTTACCATCCGACGTAGGGGACACTGAAGCTTTCTTT. This encodes CASLPSDVGDTEAFF.